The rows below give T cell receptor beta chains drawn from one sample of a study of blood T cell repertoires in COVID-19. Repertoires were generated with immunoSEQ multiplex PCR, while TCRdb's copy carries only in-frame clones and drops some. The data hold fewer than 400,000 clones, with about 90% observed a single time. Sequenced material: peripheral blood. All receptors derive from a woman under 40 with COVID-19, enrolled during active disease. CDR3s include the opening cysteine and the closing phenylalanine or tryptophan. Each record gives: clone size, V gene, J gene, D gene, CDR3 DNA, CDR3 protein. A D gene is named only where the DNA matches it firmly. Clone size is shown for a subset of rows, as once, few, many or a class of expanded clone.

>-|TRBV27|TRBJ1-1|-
TGTGCCAGCAGCCCCCGGGGTCTCACTGAAGCTTTCTTT
CASSPRGLTEAFF
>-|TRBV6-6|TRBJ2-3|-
TGTGCCAGCAGTCCCCGAAGGGACTCACTGGGCACAGTAGATACGCAGTATTTT
CASSPRRDSLGTVDTQYF
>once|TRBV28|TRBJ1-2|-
TGTGCCAGCAGGGTGGACAGTGGATTGGACTATGGCTACACCTTC
CASRVDSGLDYGYTF
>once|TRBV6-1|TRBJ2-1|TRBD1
TGTGCCAGCAGTGAAGCGCTTCCAGGACAGGGGGCCTACAATGAGCAGTTCTTC
CASSEALPGQGAYNEQFF
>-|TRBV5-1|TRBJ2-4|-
TGCGCCAGCAGCTTGGTAGGGCAGGGTGGCAAAAACATTCAGTACTTC
CASSLVGQGGKNIQYF
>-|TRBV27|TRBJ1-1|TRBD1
TGTGCCAGCAGTTTCACCCTGACAGGGTTAAACACTGAAGCTTTCTTT
CASSFTLTGLNTEAFF
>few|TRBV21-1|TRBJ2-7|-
TGTGCCAGTCAGCCCGCTAGTCCCACCTACGAGCAGTACTTC
CASQPASPTYEQYF
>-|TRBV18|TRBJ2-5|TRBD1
TGTGCCAGCTCGCCAGGGGGCCAGGAGACCCAGTACTTC
CASSPGGQETQYF
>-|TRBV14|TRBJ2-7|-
TGTGCCAGCAGCCAACTACAGGCGGTGCAGTACTTC
CASSQLQAVQYF
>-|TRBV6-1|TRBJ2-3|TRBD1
TGTGCCAGCAGTGAAGCAGGGGGACAGGGAGATACGCAGTATTTT
CASSEAGGQGDTQYF
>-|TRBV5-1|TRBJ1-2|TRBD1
TGCGCCAGCAGCTTCGACAGGGGGTATGGCTACACCTTC
CASSFDRGYGYTF
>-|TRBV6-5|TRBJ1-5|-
TGTGCCAGCAGTTTGTCCATTAATCAGCCCCAGCATTTT
CASSLSINQPQHF
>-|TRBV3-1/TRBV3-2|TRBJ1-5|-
TGTGCCAGCAGCTCCCGACTGAGTAGCAATCAGCCCCAGCATTTT
CASSSRLSSNQPQHF
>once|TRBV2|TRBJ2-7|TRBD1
TGTGCCAGCACCACCGGACAGGGAAGGACCTACGAGCAGTACTTC
CASTTGQGRTYEQYF
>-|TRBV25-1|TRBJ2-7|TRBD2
TGTGCCAGCAGTGAATCACTACTAGCGGGAGACGAGCAGTACTTC
CASSESLLAGDEQYF
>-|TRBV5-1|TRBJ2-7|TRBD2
TGCGCCAGCAGCTTGGGCGTAGCGGGAGGTTCCTACGAGCAGTACTTC
CASSLGVAGGSYEQYF
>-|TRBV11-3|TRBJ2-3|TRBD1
TGTGCCAGCAGCTTATATCCAGGGGGCGAAGATACGCAGTATTTT
CASSLYPGGEDTQYF
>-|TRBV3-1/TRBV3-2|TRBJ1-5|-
TGTGCCAGCAGCCAAGGGATCCGCAGGGAAGGACGGCAGCCCCAGCATTTT
CASSQGIRREGRQPQHF
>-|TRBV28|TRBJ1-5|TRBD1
TGTGCCAGCAGTTACCCGGGACAGGGCGGTCAGCCCCAGCATTTT
CASSYPGQGGQPQHF
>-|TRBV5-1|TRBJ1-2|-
TGCGCCAGCAGCTTGTACGGTAGCTATGGCTACACCTTC
CASSLYGSYGYTF
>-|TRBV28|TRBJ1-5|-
TGTGCCAGCAAAAATAATAATCAGCCCCAGCATTTT
CASKNNNQPQHF
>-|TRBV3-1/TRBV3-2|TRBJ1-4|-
TGTGCCAGCAGCCAAGATCTCGGGCCAGACAGGTCAACTAATGAAAAACTGTTTTTT
CASSQDLGPDRSTNEKLFF
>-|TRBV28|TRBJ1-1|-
TGTGCCAGCAGTTGGGACAATAGGGCTGAAGCTTTCTTT
CASSWDNRAEAFF
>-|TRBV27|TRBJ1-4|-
TGTGCCAGCAGTCTACGAGAGGATGAAAAACTGTTTTTT
CASSLREDEKLFF
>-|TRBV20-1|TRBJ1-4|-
TGCAGTGCTAGTGGGGGGCTCGTTGAAAAACTGTTTTTT
CSASGGLVEKLFF
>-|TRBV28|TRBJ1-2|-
TGTGCCAGCCTCCGCCCGGGAATCTATGGCTACACCTTC
CASLRPGIYGYTF
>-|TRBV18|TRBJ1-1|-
TGTGCCAGCTCCGCGGGGGCAGAGTCGACTGAAGCTTTCTTT
CASSAGAESTEAFF
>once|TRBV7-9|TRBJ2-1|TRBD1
TGTGCCAGCAGCCGGGACAGGGTAGGTTACAATGAGCAGTTCTTC
CASSRDRVGYNEQFF
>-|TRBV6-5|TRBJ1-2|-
TGTGCCAGCAGTAGAGCAGGGGTTTCCACCTTC
CASSRAGVSTF
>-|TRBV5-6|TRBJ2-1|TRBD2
TGTGCCAGCAGCCCGGGACTAGCGGGTTATTACAATGAGCAGTTCTTC
CASSPGLAGYYNEQFF